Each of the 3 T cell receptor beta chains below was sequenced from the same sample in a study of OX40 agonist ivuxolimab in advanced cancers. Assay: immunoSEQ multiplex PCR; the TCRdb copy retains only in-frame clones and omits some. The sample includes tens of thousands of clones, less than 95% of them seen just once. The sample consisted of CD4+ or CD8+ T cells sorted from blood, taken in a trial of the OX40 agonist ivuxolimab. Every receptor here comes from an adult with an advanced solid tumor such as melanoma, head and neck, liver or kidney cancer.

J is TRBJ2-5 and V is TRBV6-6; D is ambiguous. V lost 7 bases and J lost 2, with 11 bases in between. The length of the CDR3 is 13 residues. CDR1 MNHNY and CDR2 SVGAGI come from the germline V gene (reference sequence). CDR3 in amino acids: CASKRTFQETQYF. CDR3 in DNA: TGTGCCAGCAAACGTACCTTTCAAGAGACCCAGTACTTC.

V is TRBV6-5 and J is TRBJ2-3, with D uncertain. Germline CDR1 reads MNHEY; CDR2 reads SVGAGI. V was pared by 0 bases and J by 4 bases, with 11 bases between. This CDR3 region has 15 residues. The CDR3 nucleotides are TGTGCCAGCAGTTACTCGCATTCATTTCCAGATACGCAGTATTTT. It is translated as CASSYSHSFPDTQYF.

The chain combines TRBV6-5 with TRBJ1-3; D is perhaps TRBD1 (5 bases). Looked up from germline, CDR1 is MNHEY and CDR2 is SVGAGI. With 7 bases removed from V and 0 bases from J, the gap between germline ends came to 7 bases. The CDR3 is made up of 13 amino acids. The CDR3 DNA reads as TGTGCCAGCAAAAGGGGCTCTGGAAACACCATATATTTT. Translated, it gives CASKRGSGNTIYF.